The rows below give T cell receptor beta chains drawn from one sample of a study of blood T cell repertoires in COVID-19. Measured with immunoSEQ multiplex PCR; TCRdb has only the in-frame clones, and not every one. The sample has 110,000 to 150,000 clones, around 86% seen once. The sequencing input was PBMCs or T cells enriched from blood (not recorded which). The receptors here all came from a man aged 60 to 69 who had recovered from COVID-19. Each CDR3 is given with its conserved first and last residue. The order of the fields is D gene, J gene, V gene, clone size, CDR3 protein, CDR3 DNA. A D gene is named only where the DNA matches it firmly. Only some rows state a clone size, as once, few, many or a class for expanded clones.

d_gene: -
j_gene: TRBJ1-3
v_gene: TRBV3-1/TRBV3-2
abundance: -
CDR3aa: CASSLLGLSGNTIYF
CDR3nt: TGTGCCAGCAGCCTCCTCGGACTCTCTGGAAACACCATATATTTT

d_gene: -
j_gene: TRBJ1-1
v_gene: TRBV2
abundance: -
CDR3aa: CASSGEVDTEAFF
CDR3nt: TGTGCCAGCAGTGGGGAGGTCGACACTGAAGCTTTCTTT

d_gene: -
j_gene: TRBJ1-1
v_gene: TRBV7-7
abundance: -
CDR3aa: CASSLVRAGVGTEAFF
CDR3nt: TGTGCTAGCAGCTTAGTGAGGGCAGGGGTAGGGACTGAAGCTTTCTTT

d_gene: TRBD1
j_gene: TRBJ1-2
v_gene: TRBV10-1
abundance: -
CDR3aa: CASSRTGDGGYTF
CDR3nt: TGCGCCAGCAGCAGGACAGGGGACGGCGGCTACACCTTC

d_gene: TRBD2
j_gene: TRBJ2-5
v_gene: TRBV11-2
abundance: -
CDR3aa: CASSGSGSWETQYF
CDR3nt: TGTGCCAGCAGCGGGAGCGGGAGCTGGGAGACCCAGTACTTC

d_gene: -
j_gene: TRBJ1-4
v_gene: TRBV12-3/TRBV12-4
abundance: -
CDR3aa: CASSLVREKLFF
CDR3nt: TGTGCCAGCAGTTTAGTTAGAGAAAAACTGTTTTTT

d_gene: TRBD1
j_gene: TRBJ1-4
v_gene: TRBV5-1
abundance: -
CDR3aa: CASSLGKTGMGEKLFF
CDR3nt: TGCGCCAGCAGCTTGGGGAAGACAGGGATGGGGGAAAAACTGTTTTTT

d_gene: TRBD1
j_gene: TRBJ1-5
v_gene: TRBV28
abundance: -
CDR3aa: CAISGTGGSQPQHF
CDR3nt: TGTGCCATATCCGGTACAGGGGGCAGTCAGCCCCAGCATTTT

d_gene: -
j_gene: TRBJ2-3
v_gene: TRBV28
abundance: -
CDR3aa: CASSGGSESTQYF
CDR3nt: TGTGCCAGCAGTGGGGGGTCGGAGAGTACGCAGTATTTT

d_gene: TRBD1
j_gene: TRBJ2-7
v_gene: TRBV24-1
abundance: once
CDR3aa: CATSDLTGVQSYEQYF
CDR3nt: TGTGCCACCAGTGATTTAACAGGGGTTCAATCCTACGAGCAGTACTTC

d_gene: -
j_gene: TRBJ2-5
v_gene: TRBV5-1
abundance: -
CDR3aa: CASSFGAQETQYF
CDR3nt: TGCGCCAGCAGCTTTGGGGCGCAAGAGACCCAGTACTTC

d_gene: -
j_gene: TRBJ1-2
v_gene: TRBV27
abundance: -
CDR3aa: CASSFGGAGYGYTF
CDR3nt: TGTGCCAGCAGTTTCGGGGGGGCGGGGTATGGCTACACCTTC

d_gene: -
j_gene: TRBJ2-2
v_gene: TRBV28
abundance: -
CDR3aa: CASSFGQARTGELFF
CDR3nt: TGTGCCAGCAGTTTCGGCCAGGCTCGGACCGGGGAGCTGTTTTTT

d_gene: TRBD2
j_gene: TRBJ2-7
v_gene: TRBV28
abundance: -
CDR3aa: CASSLRTSVFSYEQYF
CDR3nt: TGTGCCAGCAGTCTTCGGACTAGCGTCTTCTCCTACGAGCAGTACTTC

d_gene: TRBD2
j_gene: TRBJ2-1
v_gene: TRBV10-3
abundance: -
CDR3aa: CAISETAGTSDYNEQFF
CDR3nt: TGTGCCATCAGTGAGACAGCCGGGACTAGCGACTACAATGAGCAGTTCTTC

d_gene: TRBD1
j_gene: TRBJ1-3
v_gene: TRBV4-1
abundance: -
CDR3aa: CASSQWGQDSGNTIYF
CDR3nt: TGCGCCAGCAGCCAATGGGGACAGGACTCTGGAAACACCATATATTTT

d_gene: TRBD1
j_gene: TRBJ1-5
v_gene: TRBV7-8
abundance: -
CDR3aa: CASSTTRPDRVFNQPQHF
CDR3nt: TGTGCCAGCAGCACAACCAGACCGGACAGGGTTTTCAATCAGCCCCAGCATTTT

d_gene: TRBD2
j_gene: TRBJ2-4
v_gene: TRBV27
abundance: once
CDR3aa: CASRASGGINIQYF
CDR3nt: TGTGCCAGCAGAGCTAGCGGGGGCATTAACATTCAGTACTTC

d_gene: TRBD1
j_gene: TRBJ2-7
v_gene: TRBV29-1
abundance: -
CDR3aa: CSVSHRTGSFFEQYF
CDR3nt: TGCAGCGTTTCCCACAGGACAGGGAGTTTCTTCGAGCAGTACTTC

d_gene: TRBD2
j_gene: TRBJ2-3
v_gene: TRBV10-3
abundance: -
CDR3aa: CATQTGQTSHSTDTQYF
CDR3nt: TGTGCCACACAGACCGGTCAGACTAGCCATAGTACAGATACGCAGTATTTT

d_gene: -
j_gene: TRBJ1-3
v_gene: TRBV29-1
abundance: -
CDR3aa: CSGLDGNTIYF
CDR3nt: TGCAGCGGTCTAGATGGAAACACCATATATTTT

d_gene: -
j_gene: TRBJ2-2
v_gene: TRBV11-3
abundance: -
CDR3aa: CASSLVSGEMFF
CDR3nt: TGTGCCAGCAGCTTAGTATCCGGGGAGATGTTTTTT

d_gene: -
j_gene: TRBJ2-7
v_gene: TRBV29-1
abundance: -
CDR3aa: CSGFIIRARERILYEQYF
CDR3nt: TGCAGCGGTTTTATCATCCGCGCCAGGGAAAGGATTCTCTACGAGCAGTACTTC

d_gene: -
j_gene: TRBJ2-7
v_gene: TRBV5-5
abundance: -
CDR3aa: CASSSRTAGTPYEQYF
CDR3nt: TGTGCCAGCAGCTCCAGGACAGCCGGAACTCCCTACGAGCAGTACTTC

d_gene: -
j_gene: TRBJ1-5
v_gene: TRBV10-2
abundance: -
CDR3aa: CATTDSNQPQHF
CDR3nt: TGCGCCACGACAGATAGCAATCAGCCCCAGCATTTT

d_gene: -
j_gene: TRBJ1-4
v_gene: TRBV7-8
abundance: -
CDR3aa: CASSPGTPNEKLFF
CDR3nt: TGTGCCAGCAGCCCCGGGACACCAAATGAAAAACTGTTTTTT

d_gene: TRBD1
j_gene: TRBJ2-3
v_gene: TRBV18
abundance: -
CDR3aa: CASSPSNRGNSDTQYF
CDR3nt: TGTGCCAGCTCGCCTTCGAACAGGGGGAATTCAGATACGCAGTATTTT

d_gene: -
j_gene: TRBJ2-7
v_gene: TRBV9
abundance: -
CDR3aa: CASSAGPGYEQYF
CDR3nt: TGTGCCAGCAGCGCCGGTCCAGGCTACGAGCAGTACTTC

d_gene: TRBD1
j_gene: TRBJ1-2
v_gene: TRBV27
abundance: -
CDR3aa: CASRSGGAGSYGYTF
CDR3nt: TGTGCCAGCAGGTCAGGGGGAGCGGGTTCCTATGGCTACACCTTC

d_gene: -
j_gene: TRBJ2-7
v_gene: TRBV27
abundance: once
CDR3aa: CASSPSAGPLVFEQYF
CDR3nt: TGTGCCAGCAGCCCATCGGCGGGGCCTTTGGTTTTCGAGCAGTACTTC

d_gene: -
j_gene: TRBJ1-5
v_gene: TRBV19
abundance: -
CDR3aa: CASSDRGGGRPQHF
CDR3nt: TGTGCCAGTAGTGATCGAGGTGGCGGAAGGCCCCAGCATTTT

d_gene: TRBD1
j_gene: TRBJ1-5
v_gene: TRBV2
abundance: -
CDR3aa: CASSETGQGQPQHF
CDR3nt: TGTGCCAGCAGTGAGACAGGGCAGGGTCAGCCCCAGCATTTT

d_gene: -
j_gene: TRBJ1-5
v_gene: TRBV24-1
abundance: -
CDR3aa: CATRDQPQHF
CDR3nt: TGTGCCACCCGAGATCAGCCCCAGCATTTT

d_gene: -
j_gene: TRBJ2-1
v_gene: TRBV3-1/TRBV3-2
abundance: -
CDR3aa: CASSPWLPGVLYNEQFF
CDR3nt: TGTGCCAGCAGCCCCTGGCTCCCGGGAGTGCTCTACAATGAGCAGTTCTTC

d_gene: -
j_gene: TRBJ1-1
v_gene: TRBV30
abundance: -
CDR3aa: CAWRDGIRGTEAFF
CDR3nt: TGTGCCTGGAGGGATGGGATCAGGGGCACTGAAGCTTTCTTT